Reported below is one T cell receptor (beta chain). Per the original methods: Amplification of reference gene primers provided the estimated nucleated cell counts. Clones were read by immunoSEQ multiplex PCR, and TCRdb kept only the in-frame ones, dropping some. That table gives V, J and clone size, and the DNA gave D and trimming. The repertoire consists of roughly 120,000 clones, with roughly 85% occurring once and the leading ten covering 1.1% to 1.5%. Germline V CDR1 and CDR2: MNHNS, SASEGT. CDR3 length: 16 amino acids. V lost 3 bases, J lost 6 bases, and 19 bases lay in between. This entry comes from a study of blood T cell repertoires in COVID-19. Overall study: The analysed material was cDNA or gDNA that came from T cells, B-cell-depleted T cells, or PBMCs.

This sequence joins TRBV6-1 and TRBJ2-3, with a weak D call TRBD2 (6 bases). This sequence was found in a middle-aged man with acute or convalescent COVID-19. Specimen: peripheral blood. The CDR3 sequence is CASSDPGTRARDTQYF. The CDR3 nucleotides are TGTGCCAGCAGTGACCCAGGGACTCGAGCCAGGGATACGCAGTATTTT.